These 15 T cell receptor beta chains originate from one sample sequenced in a study of cytomegalovirus exposure and HLA in healthy donors. Primers: 60 Vbeta forward and 13 Jbeta reverse. Method: immunoSEQ multiplex PCR; TCRdb's copy keeps in-frame clones and lacks some. The sample contains around 86,000 clones, under 9% of which appear only once. The sequenced material came from PBMCs. The source of these receptors is a man aged 50 to 59 in good health and CMV-seronegative.

The V and J genes are TRBV6-5 and TRBJ1-5, with D perhaps matching TRBD1 (5 bases). CDR1 and CDR2 from the germline V gene are MNHEY and SVGAGI. This CDR3 region has 14 residues. Trimming stripped 4 bases from V and 5 bases from J, with 12 bases between. The CDR3, as DNA: TGTGCCAGCAGTTCCCGACAGTCCTATCAGCCCCAGCATTTT. As protein: CASSSRQSYQPQHF.

The CDR3 here is CASSTVAGVGEQYF. The CDR3 nucleotides are TGTGCCAGTAGTACTGTAGCGGGAGTGGGTGAGCAGTACTTC. This chain links TRBV19 with TRBJ2-7; 9 bases are shared with TRBD2. After removal of 4 bases from V and 7 bases from J, the junction contained 8 bases not matched to a gene. The CDR3 is 14 amino acids. The germline V gene has CDR1 LNHDA and CDR2 SQIVND (reference sequence).

This clone has ten or more counts. The chain combines TRBV11-1 with TRBJ1-2, with D maybe TRBD1 (5 bases). The CDR3 covers 15 residues. Germline CDR1 SGHAT, CDR2 FQDESV (reference sequence). The V end lost 4 bases, the J end lost 4 bases, and 16 bases lay between the germline ends. Here the CDR3 reads CASSWDSFPRYGYTF. CDR3 nucleotides: TGTGCCAGCAGCTGGGACTCCTTCCCACGCTATGGCTACACCTTC.

There are a few counts of this clone. J is TRBJ1-3 and V is TRBV9; D is undetermined. Germline V gene lookup returns CDR1 SGDLS and CDR2 YYNGEE. This CDR3 has 17 residues. V was shortened by 4 bases and J by 0 bases, with 17 bases between the two germline ends. CDR3 nucleotides: TGTGCCAGCAGCACCTTCGACAAGGCCAGCTCTGGAAACACCATATATTTT. The encoded protein is CASSTFDKASSGNTIYF.

This clone was counted only a few times. This CDR3 is CASSVSLLTGELFF. The CDR3 coding sequence is TGTGCCAGCAGCGTAAGCCTTCTTACCGGGGAGCTGTTTTTT. The V call is TRBV9, the J call TRBJ2-2; D gene unclear. V dropped 1 base and J dropped 5 bases, with 9 bases sitting between them. The CDR3 is 14 amino acids. CDR1 is SGDLS, CDR2 YYNGEE, per germline.

The genes are TRBV28 and TRBJ2-5; 8 bases match TRBD1. CDR3 size: 12 residues. From germline, CDR1 is MDHEN and CDR2 SYDVKM. V was pared by 6 bases and J by 5 bases, with 2 bases of the junction left unmatched. CDR3 in DNA: TGTGCCAGCAGCAGGGGGCTTGAGACCCAGTACTTC. Its protein product is CASSRGLETQYF. Combining the CDR3 with reference TRBV28 and TRBJ2-5 gives the whole variable domain DVKVTQSSRYLVKRTGEKVFLECVQDMDHENMFWYRQDPGLGLRLIYFSYDVKMKEKGDIPEGYSVSREKKERFSLILESASTNQTSMYLCASSRGLETQYFGPGTRLLVL.

Written as DNA, the CDR3 is TGTGCCAGCTCACCTGACTTACGAACTAATGAAAAACTGTTTTTT. Amino acids: CASSPDLRTNEKLFF. The chain links TRBV18 to TRBJ1-4, with D uncertain. The length of the CDR3 is 15 residues. Between the trimmed V and J ends, which lost 3 bases and 1 base, there was a span of 9 bases. Germline values: CDR1 KGHSH, CDR2 LQKENI.

V usage is TRBV18 and J usage is TRBJ2-1; 13 bases agree with TRBD2. CDR1 and CDR2 from the germline V gene are KGHSH and LQKENI. With 3 bases clipped from V and 8 bases from J, the junction kept 7 bases outside the gene matches. The CDR3 spans 16 residues. CDR3 residues: CASSPFGLAGEDEQFF. The DNA for the CDR3 is TGTGCCAGCTCACCCTTTGGACTAGCGGGGGAGGATGAGCAGTTCTTC. Based on the CDR3 plus reference TRBV18 and TRBJ2-1, the full variable domain is NAGVMQNPRHLVRRRGQEARLRCSPMKGHSHVYWYRQLPEEGLKFMVYLQKENIIDESGMPKERFSAEFPKEGPSILRIQQVVRGDSAAYFCASSPFGLAGEDEQFFGPGTRLTVL.

The chain combines TRBV6-6 with TRBJ2-2; 7 nucleotides align to TRBD1. Germline CDR1 and CDR2: MNHNY and SVGAGI (reference sequence). J gave up 1 base and V 6 bases, and 5 bases lay outside the gene matches. There are 15 residues in the CDR3. CDR3 coding DNA: TGTGCCAGCAGGCGCCGACAGGGGAACACCGGGGAGCTGTTTTTT. This encodes CASRRRQGNTGELFF.

This clone showed up just a few times. The V and J genes are TRBV19 and TRBJ2-5; 7 nucleotides agree with TRBD2. CDR3 length equals 13 residues. In germline, CDR1 is LNHDA, CDR2 SQIVND (reference sequence). V trimming: 1 base; J trimming: 7 bases; junction bases outside the gene matches: 3. CDR3 in amino acids: CASSIGGEGTQYF. The CDR3 nucleotides read TGTGCCAGTAGTATAGGAGGGGAGGGGACCCAGTACTTC.

The rearrangement joins TRBV6-6 to TRBJ2-1, with 9 bases aligning to TRBD2. V lost 8 bases to trimming and J lost 5 bases; unmatched junction nucleotides: 10. CDR1 is MNHNY, CDR2 SVGAGI, per germline (reference sequence). The CDR3 length is 15 residues. For the CDR3, the DNA is TGTGCCAGCGTTGTAGCGGGAGCCATAGACAATGAGCAGTTCTTC. As protein: CASVVAGAIDNEQFF.

This clone was recorded a few times. The chain couples TRBV30 to TRBJ2-3; D is unclear. V was trimmed by 4 bases and J by 4 bases, leaving 15 bases between them. The germline CDR1 and CDR2 sequences are GTSNPN and SVGIG (reference sequence). This CDR3 is built from 14 residues. The CDR3: CAWTLSRRADTQYF. The CDR3 DNA follows: TGTGCCTGGACCTTAAGCCGCCGGGCAGATACGCAGTATTTT. Full variable domain (missing parts from reference TRBV30 and TRBJ2-3): SQTIHQWPATLVQPVGSPLSLECTVEGTSNPNLYWYRQAAGRGLQLLFYSVGIGQISSEVPQNLSASRPQDRQFILSSKKLLLSDSGFYLCAWTLSRRADTQYFGPGTRLTVL.

The chain recombines TRBV19 with TRBJ2-2, with 8 positions matching TRBD1. Germline assignment: CDR1 LNHDA and CDR2 SQIVND (reference sequence). The CDR3 sequence is 15 residues long. V trimming: 5 bases; J trimming: 1 base; junction bases outside the gene matches: 3. The CDR3 nucleotides read TGTGCCAGTAGTTCGGGGACAGGGAACACCGGGGAGCTGTTTTTT. Translation: CASSSGTGNTGELFF.

The gene calls are TRBV4-1 and TRBJ1-2; D not resolved. The ends were cut back, 4 bases at V and 6 bases at J, with 12 bases in the middle. CDR3 length: 13 amino acids. Germline V lookup: CDR1 MGHRA, CDR2 YSYEKL. CDR3 loop: CASSLGRRNGYTF. The CDR3 DNA sequence: TGCGCCAGCAGCCTCGGAAGGAGGAATGGCTACACCTTC.

In this sample, this clone turned up a few times. The CDR3 DNA reads TGTGCCAGCAGTGGTGGAACGGGGGGGCTAGACGAGCAGTACTTC. Its protein is CASSGGTGGLDEQYF. This chain connects TRBV28 to TRBJ2-7; 8 nucleotides agree with TRBD2. In germline, CDR1 is MDHEN, CDR2 SYDVKM. This CDR3 has 15 residues. Unmatched junction bases numbered 11, after V lost 5 bases and J lost 5 bases.